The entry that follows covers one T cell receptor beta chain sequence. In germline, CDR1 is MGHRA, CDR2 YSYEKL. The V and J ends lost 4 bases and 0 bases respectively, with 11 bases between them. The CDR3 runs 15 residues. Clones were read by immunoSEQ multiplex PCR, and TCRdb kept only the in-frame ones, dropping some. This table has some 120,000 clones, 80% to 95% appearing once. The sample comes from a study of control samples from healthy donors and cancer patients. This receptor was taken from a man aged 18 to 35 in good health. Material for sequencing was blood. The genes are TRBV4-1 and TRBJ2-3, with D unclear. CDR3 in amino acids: CASSRSLSSTDTQYF. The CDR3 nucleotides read TGCGCCAGCAGCCGCTCACTCTCTAGCACAGATACGCAGTATTTT.